This T cell receptor (beta chain) was captured in a study of blood T cells in healthy people across ages. This clonotype was counted only a few times. The germline gives CDR1 LGHNA, CDR2 YSLEER. Trimming took off 0 bases at V and 6 bases at J, with 15 bases between the two ends. The CDR3 contains 16 residues. Primers used in a second PCR of about 6 to 11 cycles were a sample-barcoded 5' primer and a J-beta primer mix. TCRdb reprocessed the 5' RACE reads via MiXCR and lists one record per CDR3 protein. The repertoire holds some 800,000 distinct CDR3 sequences, with approximately 25% as singletons. These same data were also listed under a study on T cells of mothers and their children.

Sequenced material: blood. The chain couples TRBV4-3 to TRBJ1-3; D is ambiguous. The sequence was obtained from a boy aged 5-17 years in good health. The DNA of the CDR3 is TGCGCCAGCAGCCAAGATAAGGTACCCGCCGAAAACACCATATATTTT. Its protein product is CASSQDKVPAENTIYF.